A selection of T cell receptor beta chains follows, all from one sample in a study of shared clonotypes between healthy human individuals. Libraries were prepared by immunoSEQ multiplex PCR; TCRdb keeps only in-frame clonotypes and omits some of them. The profile covers about 2.1 million clones, with around 93% appearing a single time and 1.5% to 2% taken by the ten largest. The specimen was naive CD8+ T cells from PBMCs. Source of these receptors: a man younger than 35 in good health. Some clones in this sample may be carry-over from other donors' samples. Each CDR3 is given without its conserved first and last residue. Fields, in order: D gene, J gene, clone size, V gene, CDR3 protein. D genes are given only for firm matches. Rows may omit the clone size; those that give it use once, few, many or a size class.

- TRBJ1-2 - TRBV4-2 ASSHPGTADGYT
- TRBJ2-7 once TRBV4-1 ASSQGEDSSYEQY
TRBD1 TRBJ1-2 once TRBV5-1 ASSRDRGPEVLINYGYT
- TRBJ1-1 few TRBV30 AWSVDRKAF
TRBD1 TRBJ2-7 - TRBV7-9 ALIRFGKGATYEQY
- TRBJ1-1 - TRBV5-3 ARSSRPDITEAF
- TRBJ1-1 - TRBV7-9 ASSYGMGAF
- TRBJ2-5 - TRBV5-5 ASSLDPSTGAIRETQY
- TRBJ2-5 - TRBV28 ASSLVDSQETQY
TRBD2 TRBJ2-2 - TRBV5-4 ASSSSGTNTGELF
- TRBJ2-2 - TRBV28 ASSFSGQLITGELF
- TRBJ1-3 - TRBV15 ATSRDKSTNSGNTIY
- TRBJ1-1 - TRBV27 ASSLLSPNTEAF
- TRBJ1-2 - TRBV11-2 ASRLAGGHGYT
- TRBJ2-7 - TRBV13 ASSLEEKSYEQY
- TRBJ2-7 - TRBV27 ASRETRSYEQY
TRBD1 TRBJ2-1 - TRBV28 ASSLKQGADNEQF
TRBD1 TRBJ1-5 - TRBV27 ASSLRTGFGQPQH
- TRBJ2-3 - TRBV19 ASRGDYHGTDTQY
- TRBJ1-5 - TRBV5-1 ASSYGDNQPQH
- TRBJ2-6 - TRBV9 ASSPSSGANVLT
TRBD1 TRBJ2-2 once TRBV2 ASSGRDRGRTGELF
TRBD1 TRBJ1-1 - TRBV6-5 ASKPGQGATEAF
- TRBJ1-4 - TRBV6-1 ASSGWEEKLF
- TRBJ1-5 - TRBV19 ASRERLGGNQPQH
- TRBJ2-1 - TRBV6-1 ASSEALGRHNEQF
- TRBJ2-3 - TRBV27 ASSLIADTDTQY
TRBD2 TRBJ2-7 - TRBV27 ASSPGLAGTFYEQY
- TRBJ2-5 - TRBV6-6 ASMGGGETQY
- TRBJ2-7 - TRBV9 ASSVGLNYEQY
- TRBJ2-2 - TRBV4-2 ASSQGTGINTGELF